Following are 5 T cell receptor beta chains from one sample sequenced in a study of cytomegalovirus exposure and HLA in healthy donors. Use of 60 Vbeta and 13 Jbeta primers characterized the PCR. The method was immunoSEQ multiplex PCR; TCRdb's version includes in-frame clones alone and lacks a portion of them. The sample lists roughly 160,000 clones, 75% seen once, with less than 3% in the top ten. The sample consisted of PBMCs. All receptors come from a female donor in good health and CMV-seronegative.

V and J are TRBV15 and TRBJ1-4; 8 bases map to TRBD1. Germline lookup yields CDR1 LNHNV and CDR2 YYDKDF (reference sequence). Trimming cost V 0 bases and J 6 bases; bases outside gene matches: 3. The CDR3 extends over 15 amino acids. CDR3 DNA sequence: TGTGCCACCAGCAGAGAGACAGGGGCGGATGAAAAACTGTTTTTT. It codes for CATSRETGADEKLFF. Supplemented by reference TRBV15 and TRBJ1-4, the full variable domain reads DAMVIQNPRYQVTQFGKPVTLSCSQTLNHNVMYWYQQKSSQAPKLLFHYYDKDFNNEADTPDNFQSRRPNTSFCFLDIRSPGLGDTAMYLCATSRETGADEKLFFGSGTQLSVL.

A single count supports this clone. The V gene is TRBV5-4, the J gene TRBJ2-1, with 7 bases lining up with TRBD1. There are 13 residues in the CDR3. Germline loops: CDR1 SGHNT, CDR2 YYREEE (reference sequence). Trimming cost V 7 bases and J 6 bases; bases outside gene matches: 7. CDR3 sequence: CASEHRGINEQFF. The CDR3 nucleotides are TGTGCCAGCGAACACAGGGGAATCAATGAGCAGTTCTTC.

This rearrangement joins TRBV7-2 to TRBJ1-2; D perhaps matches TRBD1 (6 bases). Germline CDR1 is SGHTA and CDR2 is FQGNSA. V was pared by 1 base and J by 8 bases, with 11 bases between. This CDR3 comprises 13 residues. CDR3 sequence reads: CASSLGAGEGYTF. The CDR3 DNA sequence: TGTGCCAGCAGCTTAGGGGCAGGGGAGGGCTACACCTTC.

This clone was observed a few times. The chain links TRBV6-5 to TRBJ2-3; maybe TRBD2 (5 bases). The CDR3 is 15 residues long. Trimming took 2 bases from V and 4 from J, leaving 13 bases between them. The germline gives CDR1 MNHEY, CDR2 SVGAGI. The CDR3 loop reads CASSYGGVEADTQYF. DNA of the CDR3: TGTGCCAGCAGTTACGGTGGGGTGGAGGCAGATACGCAGTATTTT.

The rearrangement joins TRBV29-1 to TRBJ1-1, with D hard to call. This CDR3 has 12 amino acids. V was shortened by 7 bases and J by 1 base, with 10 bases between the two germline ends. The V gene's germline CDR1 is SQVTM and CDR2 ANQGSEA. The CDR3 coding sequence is TGCAGCGCCCTGGCGGCGAACACTGAAGCTTTCTTT. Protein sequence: CSALAANTEAFF.